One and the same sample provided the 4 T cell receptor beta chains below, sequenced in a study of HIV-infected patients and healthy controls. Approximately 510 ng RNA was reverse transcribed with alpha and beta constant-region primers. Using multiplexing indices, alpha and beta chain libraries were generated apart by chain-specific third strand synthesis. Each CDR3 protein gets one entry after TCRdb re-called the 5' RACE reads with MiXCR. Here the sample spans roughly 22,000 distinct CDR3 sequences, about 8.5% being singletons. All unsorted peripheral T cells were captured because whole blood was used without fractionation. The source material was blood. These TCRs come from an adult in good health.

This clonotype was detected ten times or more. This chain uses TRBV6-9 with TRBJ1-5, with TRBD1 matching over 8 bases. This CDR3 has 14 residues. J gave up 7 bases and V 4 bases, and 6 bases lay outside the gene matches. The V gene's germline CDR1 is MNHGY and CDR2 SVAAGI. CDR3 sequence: CASSCGQGSQPQHF. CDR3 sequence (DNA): TGTGCCAGCAGTTGTGGACAGGGAAGCCAGCCCCAGCATTTT.

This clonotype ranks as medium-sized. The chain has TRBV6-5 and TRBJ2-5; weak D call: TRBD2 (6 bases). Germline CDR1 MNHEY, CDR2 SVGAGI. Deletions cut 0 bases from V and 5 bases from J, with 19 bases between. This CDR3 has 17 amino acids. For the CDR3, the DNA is TGTGCCAGCAGTTACTCGGGAGGAGGGTCCGGTGTGGAGACCCAGTACTTC. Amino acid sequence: CASSYSGGGSGVETQYF.

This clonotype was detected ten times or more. The CDR3 coding sequence is TGTGCCAGCAGTTTAGGGGGCTATGAGCAGTTCTTC. The encoded protein is CASSLGGYEQFF. The V gene is TRBV28, the J gene TRBJ2-1, with a possible D match to TRBD1 (6 bases). Trimming stripped 2 bases from V and 8 bases from J, with 7 bases between. Germline CDR1 MDHEN, CDR2 SYDVKM. CDR3 length: 12 amino acids.

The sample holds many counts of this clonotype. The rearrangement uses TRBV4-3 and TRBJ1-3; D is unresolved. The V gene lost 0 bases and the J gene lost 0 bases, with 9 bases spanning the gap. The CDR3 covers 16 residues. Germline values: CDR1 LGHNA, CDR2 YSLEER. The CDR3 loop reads CASSQDHGSSGNTIYF. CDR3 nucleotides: TGCGCCAGCAGCCAAGATCACGGCAGCTCTGGAAACACCATATATTTT.